The 29 T cell receptor beta chains listed next were all sequenced from one sample in a study of T-cell reconstitution after alpha-beta-depleted transplantation in children. Researchers prepared the TCRbeta library using unique molecular identifiers, the study reports. TCRdb reanalysed the PCR reads using MiXCR and keeps one entry per CDR3 protein. The sample has over 100,000 distinct CDR3 sequences; 4.5% to 7.5% are singletons. The sample was PBMCs, mostly from graft donor cells, taken 60 days after TCRalphabeta/CD19-depleted stem cell transplant. The source is a female patient aged 2 to 10 who had a stem cell transplant for Fanconi anemia, so the T cells may come from the graft donor.

This clonotype was seen many times. The rearrangement joins TRBV2 to TRBJ2-3; 12 bases line up with TRBD2. CDR1 is SNHLY, CDR2 FYNNEI, per germline. V lost 6 bases, J lost 2 bases, and 9 bases stayed unmatched. The CDR3 consists of 17 residues. The DNA of the CDR3 is TGTGCCAGCAGAAAACTAGCGGGGGGTCGGATCACAGATACGCAGTATTTT. Translated: CASRKLAGGRITDTQYF.

This clonotype has a count of ten or more. The genes are TRBV5-1 and TRBJ2-7; possibly TRBD1 for D (5 bases). The CDR3 has 14 residues. Germline lookup yields CDR1 SGHRS and CDR2 YFSETQ. Trimming removed 2 bases from V and 2 bases from J, with 11 bases in between. CDR3 protein: CASSLFTGPYEQYF. DNA for the CDR3: TGCGCCAGCAGCTTATTCACAGGACCCTACGAGCAGTACTTC.

A few counts support this clonotype. The rearrangement uses TRBV25-1 and TRBJ1-3, with unresolved D. Trimming shortened V by 1 base and J by 6 bases, and 13 bases separated the two germline ends. The germline V gene encodes CDR1 MGHDK and CDR2 SYGVNS. The CDR3 totals 15 residues. The CDR3 loop is CASSESRGTENTIYF. In DNA form, the CDR3 reads TGTGCCAGCAGTGAATCACGTGGAACCGAAAACACCATATATTTT.

This clonotype was seen repeatedly, ten times or more. The rearrangement links TRBV15 to TRBJ2-7; D is possibly TRBD1 (6 bases). In germline, CDR1 is LNHNV, CDR2 YYDKDF (reference sequence). The germline V and J ends were trimmed by 0 bases and 4 bases, with 16 bases remaining between them. The CDR3 runs to 16 residues. The CDR3 reads CATSREGQGRGYEQYF. The DNA of the CDR3 is TGTGCCACCAGCAGAGAAGGTCAGGGGCGCGGTTACGAGCAGTACTTC.

This chain uses TRBV12-3 or TRBV12-4 with TRBJ2-1; 7 positions match TRBD2. Losses at the gene ends were 6 bases for V and 6 bases for J; bases not matched to a gene: 5. CDR3 length equals 13 residues. The CDR3 protein is CASRIRLANEQFF. Written as DNA, the CDR3 is TGTGCCAGCAGGATCCGACTAGCCAATGAGCAGTTCTTC.

The V call is TRBV20-1, the J call TRBJ1-5; TRBD1 matches at 11 bases. The trim removed 0 bases at V and 2 bases at J, leaving 6 bases unmatched. Germline CDR1 and CDR2: DFQATT and SNEGSKA (reference sequence). CDR3 length: 17 residues. The CDR3 region has the DNA TGCAGTGCTAGAGATCCCCTGGGACAGGGGGGCAATCAGCCCCAGCATTTT. Its protein product is CSARDPLGQGGNQPQHF.

The chain carries TRBV18 and TRBJ1-5; tentative D call: TRBD1 (5 bases). V shed 0 bases and J shed 6 bases, with 9 bases lying between them. Germline CDR1 is KGHSH and CDR2 is LQKENI. This CDR3 comprises 14 residues. The CDR3 coding sequence is TGTGCCAGCTCACCACCGGGTGGGGGTCAGCCCCAGCATTTT. The encoded protein is CASSPPGGGQPQHF. The whole variable domain, filled in from reference TRBV18 and TRBJ1-5, reads NAGVMQNPRHLVRRRGQEARLRCSPMKGHSHVYWYRQLPEEGLKFMVYLQKENIIDESGMPKERFSAEFPKEGPSILRIQQVVRGDSAAYFCASSPPGGGQPQHFGDGTRLSIL.

Ten or more counts support this clonotype. This chain links TRBV3-2 with TRBJ2-2; the D call TRBD1 from the table was never checked on the DNA. TRBV3-2 constitutes a pseudogene. The CDR3 is 14 residues long. In DNA, the CDR3 is TGTGCCAGCAGCCAGGACAGCTGGGGGGGGGAGCTGTTTTTT. Protein sequence: CASSQDSWGGELFF.

This clonotype was counted many times. The chain carries TRBV7-9 and TRBJ2-7; no clear D. CDR3 length: 12 amino acids. Germline assignment: CDR1 SEHNR and CDR2 FQNEAQ (reference sequence). Trimming took off 4 bases at V and 5 bases at J, with 9 bases between the two ends. CDR3 bases: TGTGCCAGCAGCTGGAGTCGAAACGAGCAGTACTTC. This translates into CASSWSRNEQYF.

At least ten counts were recorded for this clonotype. The V call is TRBV5-1, the J call TRBJ2-5; D is ambiguous. The CDR3 has 13 amino acids. Germline-derived CDR1 and CDR2 are SGHRS and YFSETQ. With 0 bases removed from V and 3 bases from J, the gap between germline ends came to 6 bases. The CDR3 coding sequence is TGCGCCAGCAGCTTGGTCCCAGAAGAGACCCAGTACTTC. This codes for CASSLVPEETQYF.

At least ten counts were recorded for this clonotype. The genes are TRBV20-1 and TRBJ2-6; TRBD1 might be the D (6 bases). V gave up 6 bases and J gave up 0 bases, with 18 bases separating them. The CDR3 contains 17 residues. Germline assignment: CDR1 DFQATT and CDR2 SNEGSKA (reference sequence). The CDR3 coding sequence is TGCAGTGCCCCCTTGACAGGCTCTACCTCTGGGGCCAACGTCCTGACTTTC. It codes for CSAPLTGSTSGANVLTF.

This clonotype was detected ten times or more. The gene calls are TRBV20-1 and TRBJ2-3, with 9 bases identical to TRBD2. CDR3 length: 15 residues. Per germline, CDR1 DFQATT and CDR2 SNEGSKA (reference sequence). The V gene end was trimmed by 3 bases and the J gene end by 8 bases; junction bases not matched to a gene: 12. In DNA form, the CDR3 reads TGCAGTGCTAGGAGCTTAGCGGGGGCGGGGCGTACGCAGTATTTT. It yields the protein CSARSLAGAGRTQYF.

This clonotype has a handful of counts. The chain carries TRBV15 and TRBJ2-3; D is unclear. The CDR3 length is 15 residues. The V end was cut by 5 bases, the J end by 4 bases, with 16 bases between. The germline V gene encodes CDR1 LNHNV and CDR2 YYDKDF (reference sequence). The DNA for the CDR3 is TGTGCCACCAGCGCCCGACCTATTCCCCCAGATACGCAGTATTTT. Its translation is CATSARPIPPDTQYF.

This chain uses TRBV7-9 with TRBJ1-5, with D possibly matching TRBD1 (6 bases). Trimming left V 0 bases short and J 6 bases short, with 9 bases between. CDR1 and CDR2 from the germline V gene are SEHNR and FQNEAQ (reference sequence). The CDR3 length is 14 residues. This chain's CDR3 is CASSLAGGRQPQHF. The CDR3 nucleotides are TGTGCCAGCAGCTTAGCGGGGGGCCGTCAGCCCCAGCATTTT.

In its sample, this clonotype was seen many times. The chain combines TRBV9 with TRBJ2-5; TRBD2 matches at 8 bases. This CDR3 contains 16 residues. CDR1 and CDR2 (germline): SGDLS, YYNGEE. The ends lost 0 bases at V and 5 bases at J; junction bases unmatched: 9. DNA of the CDR3: TGTGCCAGCAGCGTAGGAGGAGGGCCGGGAGGGGAGACCCAGTACTTC. It is translated as CASSVGGGPGGETQYF.

Remarks on this clonotype: Just one base apart from a much larger clone, this may be a read error. The V call is TRBV5-1, the J call TRBJ1-1; 7 positions agree with TRBD1. Per the germline V gene, CDR1 is SGHRS and CDR2 is YFSETQ. The length of the CDR3 is 14 residues. CDR3 protein: CASRNPGQTTESFF. CDR3 sequence (DNA): TGCGCCAGCAGAAATCCGGGACAGACCACTGAATCTTTCTTT.

This clonotype was found many times. The chain employs TRBV3-1 and TRBJ2-1; D gene uncertain. Per germline, CDR1 LGHDT and CDR2 YNNKEL (reference sequence). V was trimmed by 1 base and J by 4 bases, leaving 20 bases between them. The CDR3 is 18 residues long. DNA of the CDR3: TGTGCCAGCAGCCAAGGGGGTCTCGGCTTAGGCTATTACAATGAGCAGTTCTTC. Translating it yields CASSQGGLGLGYYNEQFF.

V is TRBV6-2 or TRBV6-3 and J is TRBJ2-5; 14 bases agree with TRBD2. Per the germline V gene, CDR1 is MNHEY and CDR2 is SVGEGT. This CDR3 region has 18 residues. J gave up 1 base and V 6 bases, and 10 bases lay outside the gene matches. The CDR3 DNA follows: TGTGCCAGCAGGGACGGGACTAGCGGGAGCTCCCCCCAAGAGACCCAGTACTTC. Translated: CASRDGTSGSSPQETQYF.

Many counts were recorded for this clonotype. The V call is TRBV19, the J call TRBJ2-2; no definite D call. CDR3 length equals 12 residues. Germline V lookup: CDR1 LNHDA, CDR2 SQIVND (reference sequence). V lost 3 bases, J lost 7 bases, and 6 bases lay in between. The CDR3 DNA follows: TGTGCCAGTAGTATTACTCGCGGGGAGCTGTTTTTT. It encodes CASSITRGELFF.

There are many counts of this clonotype. The J gene is TRBJ2-1, the V gene TRBV28, with unresolved D. The CDR3 spans 14 residues. Germline V lookup: CDR1 MDHEN, CDR2 SYDVKM. V lost 5 bases to trimming and J lost 3 bases, with 11 bases between them. DNA for the CDR3: TGTGCCAGCAGTCCCCCCAGGTTCTACAATGAGCAGTTCTTC. Translating it yields CASSPPRFYNEQFF.

This clonotype came up many times. The rearrangement joins TRBV5-1 to TRBJ2-3, with 12 bases aligning to TRBD2. V gave up 3 bases and J gave up 6 bases; unmatched junction bases: 8. The CDR3 runs to 16 residues. CDR1 is SGHRS, CDR2 YFSETQ, per germline. CDR3: CASSSPSGRGPDTQYF. In nucleotides, the CDR3 is TGCGCCAGCAGCTCCCCTAGCGGGAGGGGTCCTGATACGCAGTATTTT.

This clonotype was counted many times. This rearrangement joins TRBV29-1 to TRBJ1-2; D might be TRBD1 (5 bases). This CDR3 contains 12 residues. The germline gives CDR1 SQVTM, CDR2 ANQGSEA. Trimming cost V 5 bases and J 5 bases, with 12 bases left between them. The chain's CDR3 is CSVIREGYGYTF. CDR3 in DNA: TGCAGCGTTATCAGGGAGGGGTATGGCTACACCTTC. Combining the CDR3 with reference TRBV29-1 and TRBJ1-2 gives the whole variable domain SAVISQKPSRDICQRGTSLTIQCQVDSQVTMMFWYRQQPGQSLTLIATANQGSEATYESGFVIDKFPISRPNLTFSTLTVSNMSPEDSSIYLCSVIREGYGYTFGSGTRLTVV.

This clonotype has a count of ten or more. The chain employs TRBV5-1 and TRBJ2-3; 11 bases agree with TRBD2. Germline CDR1 and CDR2: SGHRS and YFSETQ. The CDR3 is made up of 14 amino acids. V dropped 7 bases and J dropped 4; count of bases not matched to a gene: 5. The DNA for the CDR3 is TGCGCCAGCTCAACACTAGCGGGAGCAGATACGCAGTATTTT. This encodes CASSTLAGADTQYF.

This chain uses TRBV2 with TRBJ2-7, with TRBD1 matching 7 bases. The CDR3 contains 14 residues. V lost 6 bases and J lost 2; bases outside the gene matches: 7. Germline V CDR1 and CDR2: SNHLY, FYNNEI. The CDR3 DNA follows: TGTGCCAGCAGGGGGACAGTGAGGGCCTACGAGCAGTACTTC. It codes for CASRGTVRAYEQYF.

This clonotype has ten or more counts. The J gene is TRBJ2-1, the V gene TRBV3-1; no firm D call. In germline, CDR1 is LGHDT, CDR2 YNNKEL (reference sequence). V was cut by 1 base and J by 9 bases, with 10 bases left in between. The length of the CDR3 is 13 residues. The CDR3 reads CASSQGWFAEQFF. The CDR3 bases are TGTGCCAGCAGCCAAGGGTGGTTCGCTGAGCAGTTCTTC.

Many counts were recorded for this clonotype. The chain couples TRBV12-3 or TRBV12-4 to TRBJ2-1; 9 bases fit TRBD2. Unmatched junction bases numbered 5, after V lost 3 bases and J lost 2 bases. This CDR3 region has 16 residues. The CDR3 protein is CASSLMLAGTYNEQFF. CDR3 nucleotide sequence: TGTGCCAGCAGTTTGATGCTAGCGGGGACCTACAATGAGCAGTTCTTC.

This clonotype was seen more than once but under ten times. V and J are TRBV3-1 and TRBJ2-5; 9 nucleotides match TRBD2. Germline CDR1 and CDR2: LGHDT and YNNKEL (reference sequence). The CDR3 has 15 residues. V lost 4 bases, J lost 5 bases, and 8 bases stayed unmatched. The CDR3 nucleotides read TGTGCCAGCAGCCTACAAGGCGGGAGGGCGGAGACCCAGTACTTC. Protein sequence: CASSLQGGRAETQYF.

In this sample, this clonotype turned up many times. The chain couples TRBV28 to TRBJ2-5; maybe TRBD2 (6 bases). V was cut by 6 bases and J by 1 base, with 12 bases left in between. Germline V gene lookup returns CDR1 MDHEN and CDR2 SYDVKM. The CDR3 contains 14 residues. CDR3 loop: CASREPGLQETQYF. The DNA of the CDR3 is TGTGCCAGCAGAGAACCGGGACTCCAAGAGACCCAGTACTTC.

This clonotype was counted ten times or more. The CDR3 loop reads CSAEPSVPYEQYF. CDR3 in DNA: TGCAGTGCCGAACCATCAGTCCCCTACGAGCAGTACTTC. V usage is TRBV20-1 and J usage is TRBJ2-7; no definite D call. This CDR3 contains 13 residues. From germline, CDR1 is DFQATT and CDR2 SNEGSKA (reference sequence). Deletions cut 6 bases from V and 2 bases from J, with 14 bases between.